Sequencing of this T cell receptor beta chain was carried out in a study of T cell repertoires in cytomegalovirus infection. Study in general: TCR beta signatures that were public indicated CMV infection and matching HLA type. Study-level points and caveats: HLA-C-restricted CMV-specific TCR beta clonotypes were dominant in the ex vivo response.

V shed 6 bases and J shed 7 bases, with 13 bases lying between them. Germline loops: CDR1 SQVTM, CDR2 ANQGSEA. This CDR3 comprises 12 residues. This clonotype was detected a few times. Its antigen is currently unknown. TCRdb independently ran MiXCR on the reads; one entry per CDR3 protein. The sample holds fewer than 550,000 distinct CDR3 sequences, 16% seen once. This TCR was sampled from a human donor in good health (CMV status not recorded). Some clones in this sample may be carry-over from other donors' samples. V is TRBV29-1 and J is TRBJ2-1; unclear D gene. Material for sequencing was CD8+ T cells from PBMCs. As DNA, the CDR3 is TGCAGCGTGCCGGCTGCGGTAAATGAGCAGTTCTTC. This translates into CSVPAAVNEQFF.